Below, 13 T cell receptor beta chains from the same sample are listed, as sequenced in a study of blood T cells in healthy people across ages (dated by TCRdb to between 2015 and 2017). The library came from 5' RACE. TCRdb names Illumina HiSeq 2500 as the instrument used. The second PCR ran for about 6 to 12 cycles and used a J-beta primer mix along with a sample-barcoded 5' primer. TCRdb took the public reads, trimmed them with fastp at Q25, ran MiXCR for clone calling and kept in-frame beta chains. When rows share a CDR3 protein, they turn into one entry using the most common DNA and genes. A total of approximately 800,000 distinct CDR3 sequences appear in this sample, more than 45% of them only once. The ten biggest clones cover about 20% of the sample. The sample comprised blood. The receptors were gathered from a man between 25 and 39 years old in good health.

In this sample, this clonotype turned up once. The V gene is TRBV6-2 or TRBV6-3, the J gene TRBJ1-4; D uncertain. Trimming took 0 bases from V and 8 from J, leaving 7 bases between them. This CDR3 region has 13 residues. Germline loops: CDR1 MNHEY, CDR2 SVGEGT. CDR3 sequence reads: CASSYSLWEKLFF. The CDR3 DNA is TGTGCCAGCAGTTACTCGCTCTGGGAAAAACTGTTTTTT.

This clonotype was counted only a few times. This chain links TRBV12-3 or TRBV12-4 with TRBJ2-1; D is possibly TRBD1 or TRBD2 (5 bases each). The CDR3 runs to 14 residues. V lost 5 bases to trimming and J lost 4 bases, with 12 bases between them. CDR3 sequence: CASSTRTGYNEQFF. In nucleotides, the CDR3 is TGTGCCAGCAGTACTAGAACAGGATACAATGAGCAGTTCTTC.

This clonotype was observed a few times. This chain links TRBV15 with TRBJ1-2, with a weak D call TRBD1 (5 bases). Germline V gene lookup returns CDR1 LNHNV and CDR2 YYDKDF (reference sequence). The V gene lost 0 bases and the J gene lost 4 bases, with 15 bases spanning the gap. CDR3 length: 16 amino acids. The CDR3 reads CATSRDTQVGGYGYTF. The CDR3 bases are TGTGCCACCAGCAGAGATACGCAGGTCGGGGGCTATGGCTACACCTTC.

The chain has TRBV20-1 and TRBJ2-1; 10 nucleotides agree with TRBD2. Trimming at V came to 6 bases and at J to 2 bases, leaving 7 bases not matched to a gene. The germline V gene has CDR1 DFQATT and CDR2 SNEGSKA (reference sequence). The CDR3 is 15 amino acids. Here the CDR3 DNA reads TGCAGTGCCCCGAGCGGGGGGGCCGCCTACAATGAGCAGTTCTTC. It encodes CSAPSGGAAYNEQFF.

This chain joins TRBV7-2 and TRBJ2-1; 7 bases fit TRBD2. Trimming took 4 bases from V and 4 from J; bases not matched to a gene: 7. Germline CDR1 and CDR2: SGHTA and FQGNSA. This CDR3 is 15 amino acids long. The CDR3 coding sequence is TGTGCCAGCAGCTCGGGGGTTAGCGGGTACAATGAGCAGTTCTTC. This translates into CASSSGVSGYNEQFF.

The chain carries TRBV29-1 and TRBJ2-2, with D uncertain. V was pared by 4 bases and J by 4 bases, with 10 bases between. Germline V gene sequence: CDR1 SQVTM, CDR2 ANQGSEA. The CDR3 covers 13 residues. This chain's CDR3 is CSVVRPSTGELFF. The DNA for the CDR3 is TGCAGCGTTGTCAGGCCAAGCACCGGGGAGCTGTTTTTT.

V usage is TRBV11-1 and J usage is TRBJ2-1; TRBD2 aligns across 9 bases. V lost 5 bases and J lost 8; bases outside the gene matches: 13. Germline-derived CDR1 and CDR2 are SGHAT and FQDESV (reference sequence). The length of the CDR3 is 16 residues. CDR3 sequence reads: CASSPPSGKGGDEQFF. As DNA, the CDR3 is TGTGCCAGCAGCCCGCCTAGCGGGAAGGGCGGCGATGAGCAGTTCTTC.

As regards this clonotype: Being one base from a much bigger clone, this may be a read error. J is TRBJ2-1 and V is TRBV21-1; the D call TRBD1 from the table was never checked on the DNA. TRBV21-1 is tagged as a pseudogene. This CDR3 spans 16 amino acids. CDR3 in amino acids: CASSKKEGTGLSEQFF. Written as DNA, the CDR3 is TGTGCCAGCAGCAAGAAAGAAGGGACAGGGCTCTCCGAGCAGTTCTTC.

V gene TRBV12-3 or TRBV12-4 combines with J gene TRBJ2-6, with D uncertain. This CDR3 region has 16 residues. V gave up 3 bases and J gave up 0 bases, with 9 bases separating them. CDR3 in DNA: TGTGCCAGCAGTTTCGACAAAGTCTCTGGGGCCAACGTCCTGACTTTC. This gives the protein CASSFDKVSGANVLTF.

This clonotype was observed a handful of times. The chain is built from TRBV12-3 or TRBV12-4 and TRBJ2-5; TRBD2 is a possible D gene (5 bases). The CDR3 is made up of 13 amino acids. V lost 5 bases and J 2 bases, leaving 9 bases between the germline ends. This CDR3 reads CASSRGSQETQYF. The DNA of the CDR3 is TGTGCCAGCAGTCGCGGGTCACAAGAGACCCAGTACTTC.

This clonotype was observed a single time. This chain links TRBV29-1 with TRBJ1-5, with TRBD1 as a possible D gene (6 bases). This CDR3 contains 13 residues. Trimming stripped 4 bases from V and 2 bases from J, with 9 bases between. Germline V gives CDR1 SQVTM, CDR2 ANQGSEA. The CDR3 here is CSVGGHGNQPQHF. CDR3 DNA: TGCAGCGTTGGGGGGCATGGCAATCAGCCCCAGCATTTT.

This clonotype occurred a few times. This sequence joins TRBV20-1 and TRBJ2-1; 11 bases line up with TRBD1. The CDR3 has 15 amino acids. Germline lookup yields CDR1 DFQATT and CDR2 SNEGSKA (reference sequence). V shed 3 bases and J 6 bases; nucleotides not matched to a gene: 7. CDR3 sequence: CSARFLDRGRNEQFF. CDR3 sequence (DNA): TGCAGTGCTAGGTTCTTGGACAGGGGGCGCAATGAGCAGTTCTTC.

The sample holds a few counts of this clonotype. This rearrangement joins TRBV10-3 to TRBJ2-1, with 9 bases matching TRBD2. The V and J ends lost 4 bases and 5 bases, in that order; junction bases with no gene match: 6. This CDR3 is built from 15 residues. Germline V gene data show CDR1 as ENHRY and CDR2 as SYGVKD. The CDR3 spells CAISVASGKNNEQFF. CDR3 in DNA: TGTGCCATCAGTGTTGCTAGCGGGAAAAACAATGAGCAGTTCTTC.